The clone carrying this T cell receptor (beta chain) is deemed medium-sized (0.01 to 0.1%). Its target is not known. The data are from a study of response to subunit inactivated influenza vaccine. Germline CDR1 is SGHTS and CDR2 is YDEGEE. Trimming pared 0 bases from V and 5 bases from J, leaving 12 bases between. The CDR3 totals 15 residues. General observations from the study: After each seasonal influenza vaccination, few new T cells are recruited, the authors suggested.

In TCRdb, the RT-PCR reads were re-called with MiXCR into one record per CDR3 protein. The table has about 190,000 distinct CDR3 sequences, approximately 15% seen once; the top ten hold 26%. This receptor was obtained from a man between 50 and 59 years old who received an inactivated influenza vaccine. The input for sequencing was CD8+ T cells sorted from PBMCs, taken roughly 5 days after vaccination. V is TRBV5-8 and J is TRBJ1-5; D possibly corresponds to TRBD1 (6 bases). The CDR3 region has the DNA TGTGCCAGCAGCTTGGATTTTGGGGGCCATCAGCCCCAGCATTTT. This gives the protein CASSLDFGGHQPQHF.